The entry below gives a single TCR beta chain sequence along with its context. Its matching antigen is unknown. Profiling relied on immunoSEQ multiplex PCR, and the TCRdb table lists in-frame clones only, not all of them. The table lists some 150,000 clones, 78% of them singletons. The data were taken from a study of PD-1 blockade in classical Hodgkin lymphoma. Study information: Patients were given intravenous nivolumab, 3 mg/kg, every 2 weeks.

All patients relapsed after autologous stem cell transplantation, and brentuximab vedotin exposure varied. The V segment lost 4 bases and the J segment 1 base; nucleotides outside the gene matches: 7. Germline CDR1 reads MNHNS; CDR2 reads SASEGT. This CDR3 has 15 residues. Whole-study results and caveats: Researchers reported that CD4+ TCR diversity, though not CD8+, rose significantly by C4D1.

The sample was peripheral blood mononuclear cells (PBMCs), taken before the second cycle of nivolumab. The chain couples TRBV6-1 to TRBJ2-7, with 7 bases lining up with TRBD1. The origin of this receptor is a human donor with classical Hodgkin lymphoma. Here the CDR3 DNA reads TGTGCCAGCAGTGTTTACAGGGGCCAATCCTACGAGCAGTACTTC. Translation gives CASSVYRGQSYEQYF.